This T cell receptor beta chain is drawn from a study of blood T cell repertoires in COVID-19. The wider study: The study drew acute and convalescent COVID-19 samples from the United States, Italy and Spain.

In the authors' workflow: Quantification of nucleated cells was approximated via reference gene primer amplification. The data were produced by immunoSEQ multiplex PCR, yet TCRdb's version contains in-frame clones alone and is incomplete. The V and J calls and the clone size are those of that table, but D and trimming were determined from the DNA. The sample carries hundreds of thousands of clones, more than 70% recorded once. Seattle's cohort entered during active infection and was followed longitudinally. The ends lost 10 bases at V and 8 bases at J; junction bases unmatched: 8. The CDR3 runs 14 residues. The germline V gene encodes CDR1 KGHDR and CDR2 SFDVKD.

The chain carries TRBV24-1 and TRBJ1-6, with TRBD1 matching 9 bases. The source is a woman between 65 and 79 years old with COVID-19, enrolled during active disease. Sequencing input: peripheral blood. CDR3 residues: CATATGGFDSPLHF. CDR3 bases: TGTGCCACTGCGACAGGGGGTTTTGATTCACCCCTCCACTTT.